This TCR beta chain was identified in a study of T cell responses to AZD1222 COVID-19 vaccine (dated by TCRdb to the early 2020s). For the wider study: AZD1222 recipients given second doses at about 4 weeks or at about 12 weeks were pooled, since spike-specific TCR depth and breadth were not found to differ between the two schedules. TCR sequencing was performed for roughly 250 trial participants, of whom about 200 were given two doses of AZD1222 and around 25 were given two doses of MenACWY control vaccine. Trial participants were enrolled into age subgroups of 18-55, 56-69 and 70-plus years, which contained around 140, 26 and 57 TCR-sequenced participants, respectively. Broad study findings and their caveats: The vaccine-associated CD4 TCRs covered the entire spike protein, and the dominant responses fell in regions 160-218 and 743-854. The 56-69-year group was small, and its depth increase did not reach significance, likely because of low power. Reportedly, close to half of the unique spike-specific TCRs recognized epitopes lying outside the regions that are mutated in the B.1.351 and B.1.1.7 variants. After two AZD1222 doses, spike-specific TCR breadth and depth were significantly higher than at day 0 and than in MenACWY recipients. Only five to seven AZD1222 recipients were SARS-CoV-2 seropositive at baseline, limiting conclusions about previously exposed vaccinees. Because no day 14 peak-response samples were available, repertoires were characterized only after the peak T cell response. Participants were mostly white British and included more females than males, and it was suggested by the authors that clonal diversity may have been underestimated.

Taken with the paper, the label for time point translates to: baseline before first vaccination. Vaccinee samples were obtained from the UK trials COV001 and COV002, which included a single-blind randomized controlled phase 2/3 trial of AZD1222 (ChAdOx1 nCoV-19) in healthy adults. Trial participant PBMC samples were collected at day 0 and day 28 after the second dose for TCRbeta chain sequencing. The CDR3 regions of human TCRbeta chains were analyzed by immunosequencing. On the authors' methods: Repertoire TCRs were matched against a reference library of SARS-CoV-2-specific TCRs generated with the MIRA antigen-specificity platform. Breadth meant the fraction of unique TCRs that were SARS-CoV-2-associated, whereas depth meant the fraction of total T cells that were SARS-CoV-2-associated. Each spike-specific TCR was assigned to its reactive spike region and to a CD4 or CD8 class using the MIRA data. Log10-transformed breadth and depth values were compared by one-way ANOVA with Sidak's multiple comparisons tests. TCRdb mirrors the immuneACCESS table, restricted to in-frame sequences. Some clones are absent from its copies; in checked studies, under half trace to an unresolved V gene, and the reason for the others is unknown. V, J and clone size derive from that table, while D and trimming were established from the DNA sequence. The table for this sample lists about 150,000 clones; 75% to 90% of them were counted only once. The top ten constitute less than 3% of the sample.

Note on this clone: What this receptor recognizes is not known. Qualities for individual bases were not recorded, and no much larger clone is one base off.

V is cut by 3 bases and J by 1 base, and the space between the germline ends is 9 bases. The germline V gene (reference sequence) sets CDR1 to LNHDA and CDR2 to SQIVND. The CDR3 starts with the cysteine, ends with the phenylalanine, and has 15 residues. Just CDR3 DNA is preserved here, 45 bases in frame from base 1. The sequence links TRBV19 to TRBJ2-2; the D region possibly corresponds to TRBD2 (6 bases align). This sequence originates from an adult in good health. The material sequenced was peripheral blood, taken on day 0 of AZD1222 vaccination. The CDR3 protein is CASSIPSVNTGELFF. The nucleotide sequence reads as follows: TGTGCCAGTAGTATCCCTAGCGTGAACACCGGGGAGCTGTTTTTT.